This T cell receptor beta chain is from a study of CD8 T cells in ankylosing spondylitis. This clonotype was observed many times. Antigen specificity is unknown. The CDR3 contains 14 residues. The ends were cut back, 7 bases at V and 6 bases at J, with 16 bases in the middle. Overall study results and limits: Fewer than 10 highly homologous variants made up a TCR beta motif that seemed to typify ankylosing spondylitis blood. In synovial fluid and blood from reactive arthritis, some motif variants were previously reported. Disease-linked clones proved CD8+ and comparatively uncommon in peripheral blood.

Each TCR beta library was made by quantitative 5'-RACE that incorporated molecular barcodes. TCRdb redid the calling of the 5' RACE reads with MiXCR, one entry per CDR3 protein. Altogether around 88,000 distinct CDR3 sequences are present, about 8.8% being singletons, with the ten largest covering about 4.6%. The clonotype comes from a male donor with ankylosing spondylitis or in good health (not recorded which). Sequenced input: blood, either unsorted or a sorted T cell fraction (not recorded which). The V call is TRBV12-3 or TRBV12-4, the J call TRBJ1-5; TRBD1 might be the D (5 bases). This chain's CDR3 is CASTPGREGQPQHF. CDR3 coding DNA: TGTGCCAGCACTCCGGGACGGGAGGGTCAGCCCCAGCATTTT.